The next 23 T cell receptor beta chains were all read from a single sample in a study of T cell changes during pregnancy in multiple sclerosis. Libraries were prepared by immunoSEQ multiplex PCR; TCRdb keeps only in-frame clonotypes and omits some of them. Altogether under 45,000 clones are present, 80% to 95% being singletons, with the ten largest covering approximately 0.62%. Sequenced material: CD4+ T cells from peripheral blood mononuclear cells, taken in the first trimester of pregnancy. These receptors all come from a female donor with multiple sclerosis, enrolled in a pregnancy study.

The V gene is TRBV7-2, the J gene TRBJ2-3; the match to TRBD2 covers 7 bases. The germline CDR1 and CDR2 sequences are SGHTA and FQGNSA. The CDR3 extends over 17 amino acids. V lost 0 bases to trimming and J lost 8 bases; unmatched junction nucleotides: 14. The CDR3 DNA is TGTGCCAGCAGCTTAGCGGGAGGGGCCCCGGGCCTGGGTACGCAGTATTTT. Its translation: CASSLAGGAPGLGTQYF.

The chain joins TRBV6-5 to TRBJ1-2; 8 positions match TRBD1. J was trimmed by 2 bases and V by 2 bases; bases with no gene match: 7. The CDR3 spans 16 residues. Germline assignment: CDR1 MNHEY and CDR2 SVGAGI. DNA for the CDR3: TGTGCCAGCAGTTACCGGACGACAGGGGACAACTATGGCTACACCTTC. It codes for CASSYRTTGDNYGYTF.

The chain employs TRBV28 and TRBJ1-2; maybe TRBD1 (5 bases). CDR1 is MDHEN and CDR2 is SYDVKM in the germline V gene. The CDR3 length is 13 residues. The V end lost 7 bases, the J end lost 5 bases, and 14 bases lay between the germline ends. CDR3 sequence reads: CASTAGHVYGYTF. In DNA, the CDR3 is TGTGCCAGCACCGCCGGACACGTGTATGGCTACACCTTC.

The V and J genes are TRBV30 and TRBJ2-7; no clear D. Trimming cost V 7 bases and J 3 bases, with 13 bases left between them. Looked up from germline, CDR1 is GTSNPN and CDR2 is SVGIG (reference sequence). This CDR3 is 12 amino acids long. The CDR3 sequence: CASTTGGYEQYF. The CDR3 DNA reads as TGTGCCTCCACAACCGGCGGCTACGAGCAGTACTTC.

The chain couples TRBV6-5 to TRBJ2-3; D may be TRBD2 (6 bases). CDR1 MNHEY and CDR2 SVGAGI come from the germline V gene. The CDR3 has 14 residues. V was trimmed by 8 bases and J by 1 base, leaving 13 bases between them. The CDR3 DNA reads TGTGCCAGCCGACTAGTCGGGGGCACAGATACGCAGTATTTT. Translated, it gives CASRLVGGTDTQYF.

The V and J genes are TRBV4-1 and TRBJ2-7, with D possibly matching TRBD2 (6 bases). CDR3 length: 15 amino acids. From germline, CDR1 is MGHRA and CDR2 YSYEKL. The germline V and J ends were trimmed by 4 bases and 5 bases, with 18 bases remaining between them. The CDR3 DNA is TGCGCCAGCAGCCTCCGGGACTTAGGGTTACACGAGCAGTACTTC. This sequence encodes CASSLRDLGLHEQYF.

The chain employs TRBV7-8 and TRBJ2-7, with D possibly matching TRBD1 (6 bases). Germline CDR1 SGHVS, CDR2 FQNEAQ. The length of the CDR3 is 16 residues. The V end lost 0 bases, the J end lost 4 bases, and 16 bases lay between the germline ends. CDR3: CASSLAVAGASYEQYF. The CDR3 DNA follows: TGTGCCAGCAGCTTAGCTGTGGCAGGGGCCAGTTACGAGCAGTACTTC.

The J gene is TRBJ1-2, the V gene TRBV2; 9 bases fit TRBD1. Losses at the gene ends were 5 bases for V and 5 bases for J; bases not matched to a gene: 12. The germline CDR1 and CDR2 sequences are SNHLY and FYNNEI. CDR3 size: 16 residues. CDR3 in amino acids: CASSPSQQGAEYGYTF. CDR3 bases: TGTGCCAGCAGTCCCAGTCAACAGGGGGCTGAATATGGCTACACCTTC.

This rearrangement joins TRBV5-4 to TRBJ2-7; 9 bases line up with TRBD1. The CDR3 is 16 residues long. Germline values: CDR1 SGHNT, CDR2 YYREEE (reference sequence). Losses at the gene ends were 4 bases for V and 3 bases for J; bases not matched to a gene: 11. CDR3 nucleotide sequence: TGTGCCAGCAGCCCTGGTGGGACAGGGACCATCTACGAGCAGTACTTC. It is translated as CASSPGGTGTIYEQYF.

In its sample, this clone was seen once. The chain recombines TRBV2 with TRBJ2-3; TRBD1 agrees at 8 bases. The V gene's germline CDR1 is SNHLY and CDR2 FYNNEI. Unmatched junction bases numbered 11, after V lost 8 bases and J lost 1 base. CDR3 size: 16 residues. CDR3 coding DNA: TGTGCCAGCTTGATGTCGGACAGGGTGGGCACAGATACGCAGTATTTT. Translated, it gives CASLMSDRVGTDTQYF.

The chain links TRBV9 to TRBJ2-5; the D gene is possibly TRBD1 (6 bases). The V gene's germline CDR1 is SGDLS and CDR2 YYNGEE. The CDR3 has 15 amino acids. V lost 4 bases, J lost 4 bases, and 17 bases lay in between. DNA of the CDR3: TGTGCCAGCAGCCCACAGGGTCTCAAGGGAGAGACCCAGTACTTC. Amino acid sequence: CASSPQGLKGETQYF.

This chain uses TRBV6-1 with TRBJ1-5; D is possibly TRBD1 (5 bases). CDR3 length: 13 residues. V lost 1 base and J lost 6, with 7 bases in between. The germline V gene encodes CDR1 MNHNS and CDR2 SASEGT. CDR3 residues: CASSEGRGQPQHF. CDR3 sequence (DNA): TGTGCCAGCAGTGAAGGGAGGGGTCAGCCCCAGCATTTT.

The chain uses TRBV2 and TRBJ2-2; TRBD1 is a possible D gene (6 bases). This CDR3 is built from 15 residues. From germline, CDR1 is SNHLY and CDR2 FYNNEI. The V and J ends lost 6 bases and 7 bases respectively, with 18 bases between them. The CDR3 DNA follows: TGTGCCAGCAGCTTCCTAAGACAGGACCGCGGGGAGCTGTTTTTT. It translates to CASSFLRQDRGELFF. Combining the CDR3 with reference TRBV2 and TRBJ2-2 gives the whole variable domain EPEVTQTPSHQVTQMGQEVILRCVPISNHLYFYWYRQILGQKVEFLVSFYNNEISEKSEIFDDQFSVERPDGSNFTLKIRSTKLEDSAMYFCASSFLRQDRGELFFGEGSRLTVL.

The chain carries TRBV6-6 and TRBJ2-7; TRBD1 might be the D (5 bases). The CDR3 has 14 amino acids. Germline V CDR1 and CDR2: MNHNY, SVGAGI (reference sequence). Between the trimmed V and J ends, which lost 0 bases and 0 bases, there was a span of 6 bases. CDR3 coding DNA: TGTGCCAGCAGTTACTCGACAGCCTCCTACGAGCAGTACTTC. Its protein product is CASSYSTASYEQYF.

The chain employs TRBV29-1 and TRBJ2-5, with D possibly TRBD2 on 6 matching bases. V was shortened by 7 bases and J by 5 bases, with 17 bases between the two germline ends. The CDR3 extends over 13 amino acids. Germline V gene sequence: CDR1 SQVTM, CDR2 ANQGSEA. The CDR3 DNA sequence: TGCAGCGCCTTAGCGGAGGGGTCTGAGACCCAGTACTTC. The encoded protein is CSALAEGSETQYF.

The chain's CDR3 is CASSTGTGGGYGYTF. The CDR3 nucleotides read TGTGCCAGCAGCACCGGGACAGGGGGGGGCTATGGCTACACCTTC. V and J are TRBV28 and TRBJ1-2; 11 nucleotides agree with TRBD1. Germline V gives CDR1 MDHEN, CDR2 SYDVKM. The junction had 7 bases not matched to a gene; V was cut back by 6 bases and J by 4 bases. The CDR3 runs to 15 residues.

The rearrangement uses TRBV10-3 and TRBJ2-7, with TRBD2 matching 11 bases. The ends lost 4 bases at V and 1 base at J; junction bases unmatched: 9. Germline CDR1 reads ENHRY; CDR2 reads SYGVKD. This CDR3 has 17 amino acids. The CDR3: CAISVSGTSGISYEQYF. CDR3 nucleotide sequence: TGTGCCATCAGTGTTTCCGGGACTAGCGGAATTTCCTACGAGCAGTACTTC.

This rearrangement joins TRBV5-4 to TRBJ1-2; 8 bases are shared with TRBD1. CDR3 length equals 13 residues. In germline, CDR1 is SGHNT, CDR2 YYREEE (reference sequence). V lost 3 bases, J lost 12 bases, and 10 bases stayed unmatched. The DNA of the CDR3 is TGTGCCAGCAGCTCCAGGGGGCCTGAGGTTAACACCTTC. Protein: CASSSRGPEVNTF. Drawing the rest from reference TRBV5-4 and TRBJ1-2, the complete variable domain is ETGVTQSPTHLIKTRGQQVTLRCSSQSGHNTVSWYQQALGQGPQFIFQYYREEENGRGNFPPRFSGLQFPNYSSELNVNALELDDSALYLCASSSRGPEVNTFGSGTRLTVV.

The chain carries TRBV5-1 and TRBJ1-3; D may be TRBD1 (6 bases). V lost 4 bases to trimming and J lost 0 bases, with 14 bases between them. The CDR3 covers 16 residues. Germline loops: CDR1 SGHRS, CDR2 YFSETQ. This CDR3 reads CASSLTGTSSGNTIYF. Here the CDR3 DNA reads TGCGCCAGCAGCCTGACCGGGACAAGCTCTGGAAACACCATATATTTT.

This clone was counted a single time. CDR3 sequence: CASSAPKPGETQYF. CDR3 bases: TGTGCCAGCAGCGCCCCGAAGCCGGGTGAGACCCAGTACTTC. The chain carries TRBV28 and TRBJ2-5; D is ambiguous. Germline CDR1 and CDR2: MDHEN and SYDVKM. V shed 6 bases and J shed 5 bases, with 16 bases lying between them. This CDR3 is built from 14 residues. Full variable domain (missing parts from reference TRBV28 and TRBJ2-5): DVKVTQSSRYLVKRTGEKVFLECVQDMDHENMFWYRQDPGLGLRLIYFSYDVKMKEKGDIPEGYSVSREKKERFSLILESASTNQTSMYLCASSAPKPGETQYFGPGTRLLVL.

The J gene is TRBJ1-2, the V gene TRBV5-8, with 7 bases lining up with TRBD1. CDR1 and CDR2 (germline): SGHTS, YDEGEE. The V segment lost 3 bases and the J segment 3 bases; nucleotides outside the gene matches: 14. This CDR3 is built from 17 residues. CDR3 sequence reads: CASSSLARGASDYGYTF. CDR3 coding DNA: TGTGCCAGCAGCTCCCTCGCCAGGGGGGCGTCTGACTATGGCTACACCTTC.

This chain connects TRBV28 to TRBJ1-5; no firm D call. Germline CDR1 MDHEN, CDR2 SYDVKM. The CDR3 runs 14 residues. V lost 9 bases, J lost 7 bases, and 19 bases lay in between. The CDR3 sequence: CASSLTDRPQPQHF. The CDR3 DNA reads TGTGCCAGTTCCCTAACAGATCGTCCCCAGCCCCAGCATTTT.

Remarks on this clone: One junction end does not reproduce the germline sequence, and a read error may be involved. J is TRBJ1-5 and V is TRBV2, with D tentatively TRBD1 (5 bases). The CDR3 is 16 residues long. Germline values: CDR1 SNHLY, CDR2 FYNNEI. CDR3 in DNA: TGTGCCAGCAGCGAAGGGTGGCAGGGTCGGAATCAGCCCCAGCATTTT. Its protein product is CASSEGWQGRNQPQHF.